The 6 T cell receptor beta chains in this list originate from one sample, sequenced in a study of HIV-infected children after antiretroviral therapy interruption. Treatment denoted: PENTA 11 planned treatment interruption arm or continuous ART arm. The TCR library was built from RNA with a 3' RACE protocol and unique molecular identifiers. TCRdb recomputed calls from the 3' RACE reads with MiXCR, one row per CDR3 protein. The sample holds 30,000 to 40,000 distinct CDR3 sequences; just over 6.5% are singletons and the top ten take more than 0.75%. Sequencing was performed on CD45RA+ CD4+ T cells from PBMCs, pooled from several time points, taken from a donor given antiretroviral therapy, either interrupted or continuous. Subset described: naive CD4+ CD45RA+ CD45RO- T cells. These TCRs come from a pool of human donors with HIV.

This clonotype was found many times. This chain joins TRBV28 and TRBJ2-7; D not certain. The CDR3 contains 15 residues. CDR1 MDHEN and CDR2 SYDVKM come from the germline V gene. V gave up 1 base and J gave up 4 bases, with 14 bases separating them. In DNA form, the CDR3 reads TGTGCCAGCAGTTTATTGTCCAGAGTACGGTACGAGCAGTACTTC. It translates to CASSLLSRVRYEQYF.

This clonotype qualifies as medium-sized. This chain uses TRBV28 with TRBJ1-1, with TRBD1 matching over 8 bases. CDR3 size: 12 residues. The germline V gene has CDR1 MDHEN and CDR2 SYDVKM. CDR3 loop: CASPGGDTEVFF. CDR3 DNA sequence: TGTGCTAGCCCAGGGGGCGACACAGAAGTCTTCTTT.

The chain carries TRBV11-2 and TRBJ1-1, with TRBD1 matching 9 bases. The CDR3 runs 17 residues. Germline loops: CDR1 SGHAT, CDR2 FQNNGV. Trimming cost V 1 base and J 4 bases; bases outside gene matches: 10. The CDR3 DNA reads as TGTGCCAGCAGCTTAGTCACAGGGGGCGCGGGAGGCACTGAAGCTTTCTTT. Its translation: CASSLVTGGAGGTEAFF.

This clonotype is medium-sized (0.01 to 0.1%) within its sample. This chain connects TRBV6-6 to TRBJ1-1; D call uncertain. The CDR3 spans 13 residues. Trimming removed 5 bases at V and 14 bases at J, with 21 bases between. Germline CDR1 and CDR2: MNHNY and SVGAGI (reference sequence). CDR3 nucleotide sequence: TGTGCCAGCAGTCCACAAGCAAACACAGAAGTCTTCTTT. It codes for CASSPQANTEVFF.

Ten or more counts support this clonotype. The V gene is TRBV6-1, the J gene TRBJ2-3; D gene ambiguous. The germline CDR1 and CDR2 sequences are MNHNS and SASEGT. This CDR3 contains 12 residues. With 1 base removed from V and 10 bases from J, the gap between germline ends came to 9 bases. CDR3: CASSEVGNSQYF. The CDR3 DNA reads as TGTGCCAGCAGTGAAGTTGGTAATTCGCAGTATTTT.

This clonotype occurred many times. This CDR3 is CASLQENNQPQHF. DNA for the CDR3: TGTGCCAGTTTACAGGAAAATAATCAGCCCCAGCATTTT. The V call is TRBV6-1, the J call TRBJ1-5; the D gene is possibly TRBD1 (5 bases). CDR3 size: 13 residues. From germline, CDR1 is MNHNS and CDR2 SASEGT. Trimming cost V 9 bases and J 4 bases, with 13 bases left between them.